A selection of T cell receptor beta chains follows, all from one sample in a study of blood T cell repertoires in COVID-19. Only in-frame clones appear in the TCRdb table, and some are missing; sequencing was by immunoSEQ multiplex PCR. The sample yields 300,000 to 400,000 clones, 90% to 95% seen once. Sequences were obtained from peripheral blood. These receptor sequences come from a woman younger than 30 who had recovered from COVID-19. Each CDR3 is given with its conserved first and last residue. The order of the fields is V gene, J gene, D gene, clone size, CDR3 DNA, CDR3 protein. D genes are given only for firm matches. The size of a clone is reported for some rows only, either as once, few or many, or as a class for expanded clones.

TRBV20-1	TRBJ2-3	TRBD2	NA	TGCAGTGCTAGTACAGCGGGAGTAACGGATACGCAGTATTTT	CSASTAGVTDTQYF
TRBV25-1	TRBJ2-1	TRBD1	NA	TGTGCCAGCAGTGGGTACCAAGACAGGGTTGGTGAGCAGTTCTTC	CASSGYQDRVGEQFF
TRBV4-3	TRBJ1-1	TRBD1	NA	TGCGCCAGCAGCCAAGATGGGGCAGGGGGCCGGGGGAGAACTGAAGCTTTCTTT	CASSQDGAGGRGRTEAFF
TRBV7-8	TRBJ2-3	NA	once	TGTGCCAGCAGCTTATACGGGAGCACAGATACGCAGTATTTT	CASSLYGSTDTQYF
TRBV9	TRBJ1-2	NA	NA	TGTGCCAGCAGATCCCTGACAGGAGACTATGGCTACACCTTC	CASRSLTGDYGYTF
TRBV30	TRBJ2-6	NA	NA	TGTGCCTGGAGCGGACACCTCTCTGGGGCCAACGTCCTGACTTTC	CAWSGHLSGANVLTF
TRBV27	TRBJ2-1	NA	NA	TGTGCCAGCAGTCTTCGAGGTCATGAGCAGTTCTTC	CASSLRGHEQFF
TRBV14	TRBJ2-5	NA	NA	TGTGCCAGCAGCCAAGCCATCGGAGGGACCCAGTACTTC	CASSQAIGGTQYF
TRBV20-1	TRBJ1-2	NA	NA	TGCAGTGCTAGTACCCCGCCGGGGTATGGCTACACCTTC	CSASTPPGYGYTF
TRBV19	TRBJ2-1	TRBD2	NA	TGTGCCAGTAGTGGGCGGGGGGGTAACATTGTACTTAATGAGCAGTTCTTC	CASSGRGGNIVLNEQFF
TRBV10-3	TRBJ2-1	NA	NA	TGTGCCATCAGTGAGAGGGGTGATACCTACAATGAGCAGTTCTTC	CAISERGDTYNEQFF
TRBV4-3	TRBJ1-3	NA	NA	TGCGCCAGCAGCCTCACAACCCCGGGCTCTGGAAACACCATATATTTT	CASSLTTPGSGNTIYF
TRBV7-2	TRBJ2-1	TRBD2	NA	TGTGCCAGCAGTCCTAGCGGGATAACAGGCAATGAGCAGTTCTTC	CASSPSGITGNEQFF
TRBV7-9	TRBJ2-2	NA	NA	TGTGCCAGCAGCTCCACAGTAGATTACACCGGGGAGCTGTTTTTT	CASSSTVDYTGELFF
TRBV4-3	TRBJ2-4	TRBD2	NA	TGCGCCAGCAGCCTGGGACTAGCGGGAGGCCAAAACATTCAGTACTTC	CASSLGLAGGQNIQYF
TRBV28	TRBJ2-1	TRBD2	NA	TGTGCCAGCAGTTCGCGACTAGCGGGAGCCTACAATGAGCAGTTCTTC	CASSSRLAGAYNEQFF
TRBV4-1	TRBJ2-1	NA	NA	TGCGCCAGCAGCCAACCGTTCGAGCGCAGCTCCTACAATGAGCAGTTCTTC	CASSQPFERSSYNEQFF
TRBV10-2	TRBJ2-1	TRBD2	NA	TGCGCGATTGTACCGGGAGGGCCTGGAGAGTCCTACAATGAGCAGTTCTTC	CAIVPGGPGESYNEQFF
TRBV24-1	TRBJ2-5	NA	NA	TGTGCCACCAGTGACCCAGGGAGGAGGGAGACCCAGTACTTC	CATSDPGRRETQYF
TRBV7-2	TRBJ2-1	TRBD1	NA	TGTGCCAGCAGCCTTGAGGGACAGAGTTACAATGAGCAGTTCTTC	CASSLEGQSYNEQFF
TRBV6-5	TRBJ1-2	NA	NA	TGTGCCAGCAGTTACTCGATAAGAGAGATTTTCTATGGCTACACCTTC	CASSYSIREIFYGYTF
TRBV27	TRBJ2-3	NA	NA	TGTGCCAGCAGTTTAGGAGGGAGTACAGATACGCAGTATTTT	CASSLGGSTDTQYF
TRBV29-1	TRBJ2-1	TRBD2	NA	TGCAGCGCGGCCTCGGGGGGAGGCTACAATGAGCAGTTCTTC	CSAASGGGYNEQFF
TRBV24-1	TRBJ2-3	NA	NA	TGTGCCACCAGTGGCGGGTCTAGCACAGATACGCAGTATTTT	CATSGGSSTDTQYF
TRBV9	TRBJ1-1	NA	NA	TGTGCCAGCAGCGTAGCCACTAACACTGAAGCTTTCTTT	CASSVATNTEAFF
TRBV18	TRBJ2-5	NA	NA	TGTGCCAGCTCACCACCGGCGGGAAAAGAGACCCAGTACTTC	CASSPPAGKETQYF
TRBV4-3	TRBJ1-3	NA	NA	TGCGCCAGCAGCCCAAAGCATTTTCAGGCAGGGTGGGACACCATATATTTT	CASSPKHFQAGWDTIYF
TRBV10-3	TRBJ2-2	NA	NA	TGTGCCATCAGTGAAGATATGGGGGCCAGCGGGGAGCTGTTTTTT	CAISEDMGASGELFF
TRBV19	TRBJ1-2	TRBD1	NA	TGTGCCAGCCGGGGACAGATCTATGACTACACCTTC	CASRGQIYDYTF
TRBV25-1	TRBJ2-5	TRBD2	NA	TGTGCCAGCAGTGGTCGGACTAGCGGGAGGGCCCAAGAGACCCAGTACTTC	CASSGRTSGRAQETQYF
TRBV5-4	TRBJ2-1	NA	NA	TGTGCCAGCAGCTTGGATAGGGGTGCTGAGCAGTTCTTC	CASSLDRGAEQFF
TRBV4-3	TRBJ2-5	TRBD1	once	TGCGCCAGCAGCCAAGATCTAGGACAGGGGCCGTACCAAGAGACCCAGTACTTC	CASSQDLGQGPYQETQYF
TRBV28	TRBJ1-2	NA	once	TGTGCCAGCAGTCTCTCAGGGACTCCTTATGGCTACACCTTC	CASSLSGTPYGYTF
TRBV21-1	TRBJ2-5	NA	once	TGTGCCAGCAGCCCCCAGCTGGTGGCAGGGATCGTAGAGACCCAGTACTTC	CASSPQLVAGIVETQYF
TRBV15	TRBJ1-4	TRBD1	NA	TGTGCCACCAGCAGAGTTCGAGGACAGGGGGATGAAAAACTGTTTTTT	CATSRVRGQGDEKLFF
TRBV7-8	TRBJ1-1	TRBD1	few	TGTGCCAGCAGCTTGGGACAGGGGGCCGGTGAAGCTTTCTTT	CASSLGQGAGEAFF
TRBV30	TRBJ2-6	NA	NA	TGTGCCTGGAGTCCTTTGGCAGGGCGTCCGTCTGGGGCCAACGTCCTGACTTTC	CAWSPLAGRPSGANVLTF
TRBV19	TRBJ1-2	NA	NA	TGTGCCAGTAGGACTGGGCCTCACGGAGGTGGCTACACCTTC	CASRTGPHGGGYTF
TRBV6-4	TRBJ2-3	TRBD2	few	TGTGCCAGCAGTTCGCTAGCGGGGACTGATACGCAGTATTTT	CASSSLAGTDTQYF
TRBV18	TRBJ1-2	NA	NA	TGTGCCAGCTCACTTGGGGCGGCAGTTCGCTGGTACGGCTACACCTTC	CASSLGAAVRWYGYTF
TRBV19	TRBJ2-2	NA	NA	TGTGCCAGTAGTATCAGCGGCGGGGAGCTGTTTTTT	CASSISGGELFF
TRBV10-3	TRBJ2-3	TRBD1	NA	TGTGCCATCATCGGGGACAGGGGGGCAGATACGCAGTATTTT	CAIIGDRGADTQYF
TRBV28	TRBJ1-2	NA	NA	TGTGCCAGCAGTTTAAGCGGGCTCGGCGGCTACACCTTC	CASSLSGLGGYTF
TRBV9	TRBJ1-2	TRBD1	NA	TGTGCCAGCAGCGCGGGACAGATCTATGGCTACACCTTC	CASSAGQIYGYTF
TRBV19	TRBJ1-3	NA	NA	TGTGCCAGTAGGCATCCCCGCGGGAACCCCTCTGGAAACACCATATATTTT	CASRHPRGNPSGNTIYF
TRBV7-2	TRBJ2-5	NA	NA	TGTGCCAGCAGCTTATGGGGGGGGATTGACAGGGAGACCCAGTACTTC	CASSLWGGIDRETQYF
TRBV5-5	TRBJ2-3	TRBD1	NA	TGTGCCAGCAGCTGGAGGACAGGGTGGGCAGATACGCAGTATTTT	CASSWRTGWADTQYF
TRBV27	TRBJ2-1	TRBD2	NA	TGTGCCAGCACTCGACTAGCGGGAGGGCGGGATGAGCAGTTCTTC	CASTRLAGGRDEQFF
TRBV30	TRBJ1-4	NA	NA	TGTGCCTGGTCATCGGGGGGCACTGAAAAACTGTTTTTT	CAWSSGGTEKLFF
TRBV10-1	TRBJ1-1	TRBD1	NA	TGCGCCAGCAGTGATACCGGGACAGGGAACTTGAACACTGAAGCTTTCTTT	CASSDTGTGNLNTEAFF
TRBV27	TRBJ1-4	NA	NA	TGTGCCAGCAGTTTGCGAGGGTCCTTTAATGAAAAACTGTTTTTT	CASSLRGSFNEKLFF
TRBV2	TRBJ2-4	TRBD2	NA	TGTGCCAGCAGTGAAGTGGCTAGCGGGAGGCTGAACATTCAGTACTTC	CASSEVASGRLNIQYF
TRBV7-2	TRBJ2-2	TRBD2	NA	TGTGCCAGCACCCCGAGACTAGCGGGAGGGCCACAGTACACCGGGGAGCTGTTTTTT	CASTPRLAGGPQYTGELFF
TRBV6-2/TRBV6-3	TRBJ1-2	NA	once	TGTGCCAGCAGCCCCCAGGGCTATGGCTACACCTTC	CASSPQGYGYTF
TRBV4-3	TRBJ1-2	NA	NA	TGCGCCAGCAGCCGTTCCGCCCGGGTCCTCTATGGCTACACCTTC	CASSRSARVLYGYTF